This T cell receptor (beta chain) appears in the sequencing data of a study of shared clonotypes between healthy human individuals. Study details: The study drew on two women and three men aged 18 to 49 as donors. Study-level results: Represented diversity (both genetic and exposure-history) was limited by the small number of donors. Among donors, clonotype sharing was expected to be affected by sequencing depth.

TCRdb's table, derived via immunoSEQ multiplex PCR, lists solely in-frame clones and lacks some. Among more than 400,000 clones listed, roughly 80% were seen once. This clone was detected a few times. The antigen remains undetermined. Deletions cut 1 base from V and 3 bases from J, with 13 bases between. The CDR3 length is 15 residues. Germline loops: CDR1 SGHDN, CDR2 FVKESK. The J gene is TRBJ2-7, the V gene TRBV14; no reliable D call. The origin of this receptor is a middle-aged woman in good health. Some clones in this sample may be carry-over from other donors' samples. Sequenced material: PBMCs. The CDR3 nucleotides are TGTGCCAGCAGCCAAGGCTCTGGCGGATTCTACGAGCAGTACTTC. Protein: CASSQGSGGFYEQYF. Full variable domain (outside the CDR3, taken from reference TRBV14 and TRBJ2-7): EAGVTQFPSHSVIEKGQTVTLRCDPISGHDNLYWYRRVMGKEIKFLLHFVKESKQDESGMPNNRFLAERTGGTYSTLKVQPAELEDSGVYFCASSQGSGGFYEQYFGPGTRLTVT.